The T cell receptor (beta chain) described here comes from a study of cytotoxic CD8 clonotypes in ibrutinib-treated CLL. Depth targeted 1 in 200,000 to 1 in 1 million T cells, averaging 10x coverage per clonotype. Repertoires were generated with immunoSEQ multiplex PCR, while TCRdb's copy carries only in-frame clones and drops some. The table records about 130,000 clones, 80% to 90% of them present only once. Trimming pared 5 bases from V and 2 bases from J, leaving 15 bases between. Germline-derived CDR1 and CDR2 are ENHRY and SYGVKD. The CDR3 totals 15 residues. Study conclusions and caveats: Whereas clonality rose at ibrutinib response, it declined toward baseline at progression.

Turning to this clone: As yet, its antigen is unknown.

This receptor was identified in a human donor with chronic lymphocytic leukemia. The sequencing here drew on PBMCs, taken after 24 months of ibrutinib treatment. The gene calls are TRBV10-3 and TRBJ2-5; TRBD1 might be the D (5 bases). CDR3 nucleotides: TGTGCCATCAGTAAGACGACAGACCGACAAGAGACCCAGTACTTC. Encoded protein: CAISKTTDRQETQYF.